The entry that follows covers one T cell receptor (beta chain) sequence. The data derive from a study of brain T cells in children with intractable seizures. Sequencing was limited to surgery cases with top T cell transcript signatures in brain tissue. At least one anti-epileptic drug was given before surgery. The ends lost 4 bases at V and 8 bases at J; junction bases unmatched: 12. Germline V gene lookup returns CDR1 MGHDK and CDR2 SYGVNS. The CDR3 runs to 17 residues. The protocol was immunoSEQ multiplex PCR, while the TCRdb copy is restricted to in-frame clones and leaves out a portion. The table records tens of thousands of clones, 90% to 95% of them present only once.

This receptor was identified in a boy younger than two with tuberous sclerosis and intractable seizures. This sample comprised peripheral blood, obtained at surgery. The rearrangement joins TRBV25-1 to TRBJ2-1; 12 positions agree with TRBD2. CDR3 coding DNA: TGTGCCAGCAGTGTGAGAGGACTAGCGGGATGGTACGATGAGCAGTTCTTC. This sequence encodes CASSVRGLAGWYDEQFF.